This T cell receptor (beta chain) was identified during a study of cytotoxic CD8 clonotypes in ibrutinib-treated CLL. Sequencing was designed to attain a depth spanning 1 in 200,000 to 1 in 1 million T cells. Measured with immunoSEQ multiplex PCR; TCRdb has only the in-frame clones, and not every one. The table shows about 76,000 clones, with approximately 87% occurring only once. About this clone: Its antigen is currently unknown.

Study results and caveats: An increase in clonality occurred at ibrutinib response, followed by a return toward baseline at progression. The study found public clonotypes uncommon, contracting or stable on treatment.

CDR1 and CDR2 (germline): SGHRS, YFSETQ. The V segment lost 4 bases and the J segment 5 bases; nucleotides outside the gene matches: 5. The CDR3 extends over 13 amino acids. The receptor comes from a human donor with chronic lymphocytic leukemia. The chain couples TRBV5-1 to TRBJ1-1; TRBD1 matches at 7 bases. Source: PBMCs, taken after 24 months of ibrutinib treatment. This chain's CDR3 is CASSEGRGTEAFF. The CDR3 coding sequence is TGCGCCAGCAGCGAGGGCAGGGGGACTGAAGCTTTCTTT.